This paragraph covers one TCR beta chain sequence. What it binds is not known. The data derive from a study of cytomegalovirus exposure and HLA in healthy donors. Findings and limits, study-wide: Accurate prediction of HLA-A and HLA-B alleles (for most subjects) was reportedly achieved from TCR beta sequences. Within an earlier analysis, most TCR beta V segments proved productive either about 87% or about 30% of the time.

In the PCR, 60 Vbeta and 13 Jbeta primers were used. The repertoire was sequenced with immunoSEQ multiplex PCR; TCRdb's copy has only in-frame clones and lacks some. The data hold 220,000 or so clones, with about 75% observed a single time. Germline V gives CDR1 SGDLS, CDR2 YYNGEE. The CDR3 spans 12 residues. V gave up 3 bases and J gave up 12 bases; unmatched junction bases: 8. The receptor was derived from a woman younger than 45 in good health and CMV-seronegative. The sample comprised PBMCs. This rearrangement joins TRBV9 to TRBJ1-2; 7 nucleotides align to TRBD1. The CDR3 spells CASSGDSVEHTF. The CDR3 DNA is TGTGCCAGCAGCGGGGACAGTGTTGAGCACACCTTC.